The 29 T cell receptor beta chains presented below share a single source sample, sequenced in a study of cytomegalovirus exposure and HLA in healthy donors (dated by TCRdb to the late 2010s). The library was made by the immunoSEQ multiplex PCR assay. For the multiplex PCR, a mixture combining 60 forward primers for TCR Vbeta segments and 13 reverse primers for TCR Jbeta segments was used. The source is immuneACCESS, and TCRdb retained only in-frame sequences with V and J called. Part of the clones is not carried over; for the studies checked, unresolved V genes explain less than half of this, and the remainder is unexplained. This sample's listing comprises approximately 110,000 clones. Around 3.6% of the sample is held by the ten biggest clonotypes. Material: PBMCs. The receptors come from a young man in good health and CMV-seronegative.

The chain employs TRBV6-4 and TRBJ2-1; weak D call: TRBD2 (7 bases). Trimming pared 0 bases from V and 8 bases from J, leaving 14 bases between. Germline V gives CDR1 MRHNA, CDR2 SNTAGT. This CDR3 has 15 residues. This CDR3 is CASSDSSGGQDEQFF. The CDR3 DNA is TGTGCCAGCAGTGACTCGTCCGGGGGGCAAGATGAGCAGTTCTTC.

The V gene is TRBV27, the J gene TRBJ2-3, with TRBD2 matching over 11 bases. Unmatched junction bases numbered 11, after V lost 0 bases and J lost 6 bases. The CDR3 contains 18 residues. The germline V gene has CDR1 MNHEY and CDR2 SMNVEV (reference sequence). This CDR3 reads CASSLSRLAGGHGDTQYF. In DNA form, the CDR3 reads TGTGCCAGCAGTTTATCGCGTCTAGCGGGAGGCCATGGGGATACGCAGTATTTT.

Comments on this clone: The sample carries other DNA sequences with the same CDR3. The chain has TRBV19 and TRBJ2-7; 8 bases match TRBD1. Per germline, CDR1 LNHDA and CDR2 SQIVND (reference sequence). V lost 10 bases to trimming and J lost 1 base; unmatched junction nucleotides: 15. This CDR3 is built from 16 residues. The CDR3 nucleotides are TGTGCCACGAGAAGTAAAGCATGGGACAGGTCCTACGAGCAGTACTTC. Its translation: CATRSKAWDRSYEQYF.

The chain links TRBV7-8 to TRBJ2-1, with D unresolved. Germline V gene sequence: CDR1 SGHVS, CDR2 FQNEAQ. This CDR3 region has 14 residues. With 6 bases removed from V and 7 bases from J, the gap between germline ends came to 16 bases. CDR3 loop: CASSLSLLSNEQFF. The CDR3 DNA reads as TGTGCCAGCAGTTTGAGTCTACTTTCGAATGAGCAGTTCTTC.

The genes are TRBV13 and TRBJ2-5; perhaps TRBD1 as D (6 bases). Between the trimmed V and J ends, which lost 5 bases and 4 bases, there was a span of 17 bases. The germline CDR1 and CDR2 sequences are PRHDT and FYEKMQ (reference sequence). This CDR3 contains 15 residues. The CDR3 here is CASSLQGRGPETQYF. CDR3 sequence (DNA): TGTGCCAGCAGCCTACAGGGACGAGGACCAGAGACCCAGTACTTC. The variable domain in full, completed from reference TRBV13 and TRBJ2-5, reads AAGVIQSPRHLIKEKRETATLKCYPIPRHDTVYWYQQGPGQDPQFLISFYEKMQSDKGSIPDRFSAQQFSDYHSELNMSSLELGDSALYFCASSLQGRGPETQYFGPGTRLLVL.

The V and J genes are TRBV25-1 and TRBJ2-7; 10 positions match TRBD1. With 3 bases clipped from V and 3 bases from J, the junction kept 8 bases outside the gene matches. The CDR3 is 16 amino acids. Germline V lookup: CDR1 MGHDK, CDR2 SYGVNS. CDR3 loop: CASSDPAGTGVYEQYF. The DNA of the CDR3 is TGTGCCAGCAGTGATCCCGCCGGGACAGGGGTCTACGAGCAGTACTTC.

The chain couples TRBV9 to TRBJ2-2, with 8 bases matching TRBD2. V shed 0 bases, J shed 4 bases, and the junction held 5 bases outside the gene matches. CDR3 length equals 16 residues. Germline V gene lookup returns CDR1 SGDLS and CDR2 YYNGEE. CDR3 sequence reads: CASSVVASGSTGELFF. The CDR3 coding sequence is TGTGCCAGCAGCGTAGTGGCTAGCGGGTCCACCGGGGAGCTGTTTTTT.

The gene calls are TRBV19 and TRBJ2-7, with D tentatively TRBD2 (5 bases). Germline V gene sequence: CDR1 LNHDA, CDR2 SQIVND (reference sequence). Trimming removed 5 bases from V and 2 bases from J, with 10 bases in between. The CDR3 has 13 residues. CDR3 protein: CASSPDWTYEQYF. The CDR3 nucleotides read TGTGCCAGTAGTCCGGACTGGACCTACGAGCAGTACTTC.

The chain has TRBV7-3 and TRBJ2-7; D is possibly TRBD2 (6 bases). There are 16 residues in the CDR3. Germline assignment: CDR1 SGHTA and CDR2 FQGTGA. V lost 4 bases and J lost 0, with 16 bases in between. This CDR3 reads CASSSQGGSSSYEQYF. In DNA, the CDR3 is TGTGCCAGCAGCTCCCAGGGAGGTTCGAGCTCCTACGAGCAGTACTTC.

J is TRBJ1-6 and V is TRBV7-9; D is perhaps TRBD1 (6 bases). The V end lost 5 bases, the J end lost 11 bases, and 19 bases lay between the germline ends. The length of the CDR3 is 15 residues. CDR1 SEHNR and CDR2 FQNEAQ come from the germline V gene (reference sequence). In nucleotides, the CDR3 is TGTGCCAGCAGCCCGGCTGGGGGGGCGGGGGCACCCCTCCACTTT. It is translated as CASSPAGGAGAPLHF.

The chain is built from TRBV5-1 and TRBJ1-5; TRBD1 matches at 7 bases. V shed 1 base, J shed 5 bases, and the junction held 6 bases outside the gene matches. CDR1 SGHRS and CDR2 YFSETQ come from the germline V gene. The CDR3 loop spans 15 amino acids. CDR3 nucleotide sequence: TGCGCCAGCAGCTTGACAGGGGATGCGTATCAGCCCCAGCATTTT. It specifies CASSLTGDAYQPQHF. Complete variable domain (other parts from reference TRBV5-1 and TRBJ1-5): KAGVTQTPRYLIKTRGQQVTLSCSPISGHRSVSWYQQTPGQGLQFLFEYFSETQRNKGNFPGRFSGRQFSNSRSEMNVSTLELGDSALYLCASSLTGDAYQPQHFGDGTRLSIL.

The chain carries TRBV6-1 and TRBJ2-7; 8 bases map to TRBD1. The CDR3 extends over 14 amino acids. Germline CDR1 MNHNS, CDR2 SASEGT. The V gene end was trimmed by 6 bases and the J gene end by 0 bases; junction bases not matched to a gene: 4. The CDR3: CASSATGGSYEQYF. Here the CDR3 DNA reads TGTGCCAGCAGCGCAACAGGGGGCTCCTACGAGCAGTACTTC.

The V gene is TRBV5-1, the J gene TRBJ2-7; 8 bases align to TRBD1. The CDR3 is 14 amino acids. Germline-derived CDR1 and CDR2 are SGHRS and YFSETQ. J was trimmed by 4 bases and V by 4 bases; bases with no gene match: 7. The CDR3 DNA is TGCGCCAGCAGCCCTACAGGGGGACAATACGAGCAGTACTTC. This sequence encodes CASSPTGGQYEQYF.

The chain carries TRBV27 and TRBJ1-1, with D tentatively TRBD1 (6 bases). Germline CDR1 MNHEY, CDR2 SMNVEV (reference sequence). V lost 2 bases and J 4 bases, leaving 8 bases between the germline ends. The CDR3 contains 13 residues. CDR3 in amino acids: CASSLRGSTEAFF. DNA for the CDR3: TGTGCCAGCAGTTTAAGGGGGAGCACTGAAGCTTTCTTT.

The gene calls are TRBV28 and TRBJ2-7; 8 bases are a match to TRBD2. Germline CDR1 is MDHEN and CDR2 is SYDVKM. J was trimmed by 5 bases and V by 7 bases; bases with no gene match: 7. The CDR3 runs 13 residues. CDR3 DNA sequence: TGTGCCAGCAACCTAGCGGGTCTGGACGAGCAGTACTTC. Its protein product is CASNLAGLDEQYF.

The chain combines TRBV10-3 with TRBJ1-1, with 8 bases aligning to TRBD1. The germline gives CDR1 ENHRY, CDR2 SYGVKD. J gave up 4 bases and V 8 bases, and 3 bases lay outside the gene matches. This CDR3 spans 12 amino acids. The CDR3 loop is CAIGDRPTEAFF. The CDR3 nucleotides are TGTGCCATCGGGGACAGGCCCACTGAAGCTTTCTTT.

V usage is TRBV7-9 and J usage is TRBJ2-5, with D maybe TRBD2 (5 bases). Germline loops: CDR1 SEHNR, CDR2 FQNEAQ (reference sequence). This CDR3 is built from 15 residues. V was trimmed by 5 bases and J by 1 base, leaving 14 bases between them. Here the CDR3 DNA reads TGTGCCAGCAGCGGCGAGACTACGCGCCAAGAGACCCAGTACTTC. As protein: CASSGETTRQETQYF.

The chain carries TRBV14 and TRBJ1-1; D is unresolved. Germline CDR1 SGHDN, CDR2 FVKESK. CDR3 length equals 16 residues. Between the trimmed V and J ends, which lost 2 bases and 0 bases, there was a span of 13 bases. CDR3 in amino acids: CASSQLGGSVNTEAFF. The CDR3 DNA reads TGTGCCAGCAGCCAACTAGGAGGTTCAGTGAACACTGAAGCTTTCTTT. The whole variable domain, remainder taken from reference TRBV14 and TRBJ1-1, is EAGVTQFPSHSVIEKGQTVTLRCDPISGHDNLYWYRRVMGKEIKFLLHFVKESKQDESGMPNNRFLAERTGGTYSTLKVQPAELEDSGVYFCASSQLGGSVNTEAFFGQGTRLTVV.

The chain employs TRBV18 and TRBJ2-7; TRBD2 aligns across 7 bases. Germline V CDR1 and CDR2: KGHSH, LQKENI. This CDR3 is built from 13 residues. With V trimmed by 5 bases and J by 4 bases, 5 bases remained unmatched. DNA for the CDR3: TGTGCCAGCTCAACTAGCGCAGGATACGAGCAGTACTTC. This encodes CASSTSAGYEQYF.

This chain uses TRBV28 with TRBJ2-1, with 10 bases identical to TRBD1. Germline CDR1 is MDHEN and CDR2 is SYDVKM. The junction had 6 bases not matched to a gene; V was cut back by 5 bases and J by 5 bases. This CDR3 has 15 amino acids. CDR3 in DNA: TGTGCCAGCAGTCTGCCCGGGACAGGGGACAATGAGCAGTTCTTC. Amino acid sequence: CASSLPGTGDNEQFF.

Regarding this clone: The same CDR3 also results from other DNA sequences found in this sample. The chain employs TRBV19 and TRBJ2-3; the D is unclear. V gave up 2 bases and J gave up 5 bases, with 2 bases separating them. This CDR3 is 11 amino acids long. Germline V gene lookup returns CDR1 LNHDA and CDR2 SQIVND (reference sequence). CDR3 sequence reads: CASSIQDTQYF. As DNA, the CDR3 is TGTGCCAGTAGTATACAAGATACGCAGTATTTT.

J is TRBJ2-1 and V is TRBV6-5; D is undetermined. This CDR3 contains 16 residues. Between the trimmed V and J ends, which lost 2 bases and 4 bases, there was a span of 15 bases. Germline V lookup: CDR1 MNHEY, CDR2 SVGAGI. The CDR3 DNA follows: TGTGCCAGCAGTTACGTCCCTGTGAACAGTTACAATGAGCAGTTCTTC. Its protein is CASSYVPVNSYNEQFF.

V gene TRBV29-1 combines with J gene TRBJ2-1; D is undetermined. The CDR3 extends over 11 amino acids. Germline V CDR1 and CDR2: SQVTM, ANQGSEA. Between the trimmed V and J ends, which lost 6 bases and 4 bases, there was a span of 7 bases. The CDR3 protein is CSVQRYNEQFF. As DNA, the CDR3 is TGCAGCGTACAGAGATACAATGAGCAGTTCTTC.

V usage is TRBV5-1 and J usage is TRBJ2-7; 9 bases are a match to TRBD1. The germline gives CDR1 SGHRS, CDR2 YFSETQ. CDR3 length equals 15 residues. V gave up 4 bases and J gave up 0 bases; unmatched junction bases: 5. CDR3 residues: CASSIGTGSSYEQYF. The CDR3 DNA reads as TGCGCCAGCAGCATAGGGACAGGGAGCTCCTACGAGCAGTACTTC.

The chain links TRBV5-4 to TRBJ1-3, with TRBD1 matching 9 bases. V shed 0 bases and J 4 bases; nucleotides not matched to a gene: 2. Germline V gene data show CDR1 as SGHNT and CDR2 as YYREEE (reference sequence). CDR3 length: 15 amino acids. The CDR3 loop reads CASSLDRGLGNTIYF. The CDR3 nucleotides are TGTGCCAGCAGCTTGGACAGGGGGCTCGGAAACACCATATATTTT.

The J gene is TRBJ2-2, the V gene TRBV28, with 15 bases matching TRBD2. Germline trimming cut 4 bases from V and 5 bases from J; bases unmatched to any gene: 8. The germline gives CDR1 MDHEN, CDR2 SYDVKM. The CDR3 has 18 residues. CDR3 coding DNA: TGTGCCAGCAGTTCACCATGGACTAGCGGGAGGGCAACCGGGGAGCTGTTTTTT. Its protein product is CASSSPWTSGRATGELFF.

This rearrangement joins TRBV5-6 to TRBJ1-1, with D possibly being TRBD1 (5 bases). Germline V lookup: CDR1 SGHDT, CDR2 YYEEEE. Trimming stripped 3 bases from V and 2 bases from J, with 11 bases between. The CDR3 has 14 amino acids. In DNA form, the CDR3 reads TGTGCCAGCAGCTGGGGGGGTGTAAACACTGAAGCTTTCTTT. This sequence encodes CASSWGGVNTEAFF. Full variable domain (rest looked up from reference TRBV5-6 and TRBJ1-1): DAGVTQSPTHLIKTRGQQVTLRCSPKSGHDTVSWYQQALGQGPQFIFQYYEEEERQRGNFPDRFSGHQFPNYSSELNVNALLLGDSALYLCASSWGGVNTEAFFGQGTRLTVV.

CDR3 nucleotide sequence: TGTGCCAGCAGCCTCCGGGGGGGAAACACTGAAGCTTTCTTT. Its translation: CASSLRGGNTEAFF. The V and J genes are TRBV6-5 and TRBJ1-1, with D maybe TRBD1 (5 bases). Germline CDR1 is MNHEY and CDR2 is SVGAGI. This CDR3 region has 14 residues. Trimming stripped 6 bases from V and 2 bases from J, with 13 bases between.

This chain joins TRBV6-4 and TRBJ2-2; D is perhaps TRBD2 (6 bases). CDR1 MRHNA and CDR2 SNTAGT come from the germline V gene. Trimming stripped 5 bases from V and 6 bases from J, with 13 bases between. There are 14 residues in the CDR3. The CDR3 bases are TGTGCCAGCAGTCTAGCGTCGGGGGCCGGGGAGCTGTTTTTT. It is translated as CASSLASGAGELFF.